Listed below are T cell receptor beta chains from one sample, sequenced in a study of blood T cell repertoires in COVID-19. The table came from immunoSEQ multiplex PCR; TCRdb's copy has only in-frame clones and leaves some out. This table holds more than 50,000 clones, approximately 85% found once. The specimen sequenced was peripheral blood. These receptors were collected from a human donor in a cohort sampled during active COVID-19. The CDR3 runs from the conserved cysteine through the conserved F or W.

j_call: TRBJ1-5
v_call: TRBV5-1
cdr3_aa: CASSLVFGDQPQHF

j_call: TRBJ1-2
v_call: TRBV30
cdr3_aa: CASQRGGYGYTF

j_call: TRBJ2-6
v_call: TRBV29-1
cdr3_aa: CSVGAGSGANVLTF

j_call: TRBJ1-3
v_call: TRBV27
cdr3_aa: CASSPTGVVTGNTIYF

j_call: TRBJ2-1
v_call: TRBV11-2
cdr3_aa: CASSQDRGKGEQFF

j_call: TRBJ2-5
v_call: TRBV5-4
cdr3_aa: CASSSGLAGAGGETQYF

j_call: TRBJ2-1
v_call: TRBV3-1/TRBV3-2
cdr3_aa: CASSHQTTYNEQFF

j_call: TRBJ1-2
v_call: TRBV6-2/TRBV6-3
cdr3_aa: CASSYQGQGIYGYTF

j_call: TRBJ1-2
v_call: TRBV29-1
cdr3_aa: CSAGTGSGYTF

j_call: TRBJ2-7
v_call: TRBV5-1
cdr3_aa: CASSSTTGTYEQYF

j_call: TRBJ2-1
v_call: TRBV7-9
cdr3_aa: CPSSRGGGYNEQFF

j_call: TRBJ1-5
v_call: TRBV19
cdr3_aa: CASSIEEYQPQHF

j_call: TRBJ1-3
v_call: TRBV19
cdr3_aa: CASRTVSSGNTIYF

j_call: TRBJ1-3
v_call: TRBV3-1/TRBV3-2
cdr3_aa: CASSRGGWDTIYF

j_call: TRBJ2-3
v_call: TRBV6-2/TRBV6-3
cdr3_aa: CASSYGLTDTDTQYF

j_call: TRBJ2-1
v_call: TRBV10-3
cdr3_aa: CAISDGTSGGNNEQFF

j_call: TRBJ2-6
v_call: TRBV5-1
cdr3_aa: CASSLGPSTGANVLTF

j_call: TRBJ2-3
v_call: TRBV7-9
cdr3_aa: CASSLGTSSDTQYF

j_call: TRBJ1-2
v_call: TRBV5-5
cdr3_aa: CASSPGTGVSHYGYTF

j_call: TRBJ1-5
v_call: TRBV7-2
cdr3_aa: CASSNTGDGYQPQHF

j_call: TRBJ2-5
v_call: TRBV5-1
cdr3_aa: CASRTGQGSAQETQYF

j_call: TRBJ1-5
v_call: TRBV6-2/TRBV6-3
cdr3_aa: CASSQTRGPQHF

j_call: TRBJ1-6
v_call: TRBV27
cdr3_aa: CASSSQARQYNSPLHF

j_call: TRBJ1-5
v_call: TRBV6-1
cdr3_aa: CASSEATGTGVVGSNQPQHF

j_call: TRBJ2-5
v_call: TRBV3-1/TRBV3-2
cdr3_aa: CASSQVVQETQYF

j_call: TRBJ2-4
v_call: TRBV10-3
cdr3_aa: CAIKGEGSLAKNIQYF

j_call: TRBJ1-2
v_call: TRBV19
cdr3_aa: CASSTPSDRGFGYGYTF

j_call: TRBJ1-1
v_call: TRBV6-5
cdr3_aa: CASSYRDRATEAFF

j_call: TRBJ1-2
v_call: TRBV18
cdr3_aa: CASSPEQGYGYTF

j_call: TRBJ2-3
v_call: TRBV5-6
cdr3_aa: CASRTTGDTQYF

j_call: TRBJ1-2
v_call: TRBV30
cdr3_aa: CAWSVGPWAYGYTF